The T cell receptor beta chain described here comes from a study of blood T cells in healthy people across ages. General study findings and limits: Diversity of TCR beta per million T cells declined in a roughly linear way with age.

Each of the donors had around 9 milliliters of peripheral blood drawn into EDTA-treated Vacutainer tubes. A note on this clonotype: Antigen unknown.

PCR was performed a second time for roughly 7 to 11 cycles using a sample-barcoded 5' primer and a J-beta primer mix. All cDNA molecules were each tagged by a template-switch adaptor with 12 random nucleotides. TCRdb itself ran the 5' RACE reads through MiXCR, one entry per CDR3 protein. Of roughly 680,000 distinct CDR3 sequences listed, around 52% were seen once; the top ten hold 13%. The TCR was taken from a woman over 75 in good health. Sequencing was carried out using blood.

The CDR3 coding sequence is TGCAGTGCCCCCTCCTACACTGAAGCTTTCTTT. It is translated as CSAPSYTEAFF. J is TRBJ1-1 and V is TRBV20-1; D is uncertain. The CDR3 has 11 amino acids. Germline-derived CDR1 and CDR2 are DFQATT and SNEGSKA (reference sequence). Trimming shortened V by 6 bases and J by 3 bases, and 8 bases separated the two germline ends.